The rows below give T cell receptor beta chains drawn from one sample of a study of blood T cell repertoires in COVID-19. Clones were read by immunoSEQ multiplex PCR, and TCRdb kept only the in-frame ones, dropping some. The data show 240,000 or so clones, 85% to 90% seen once. Sequenced material: PBMCs or T cells enriched from blood (not recorded which). The receptors originated from a man aged 50-60 years who had been exposed to COVID-19. The CDR3 runs from the conserved cysteine through the conserved F or W. Each record gives: clone size, V gene, D gene, J gene, CDR3 protein, CDR3 DNA. The D gene is left open where the match is weak. Rows give clone size only sometimes, using once, few, many, or a class for an expanded clone.

.	TRBV28	.	TRBJ1-3	CASYRTPGNTIYF	TGTGCCAGCTACAGGACCCCTGGAAACACCATATATTTT
.	TRBV6-5	TRBD1	TRBJ1-2	CASSRDRSGYGYTF	TGTGCCAGCAGCAGGGACAGGAGCGGCTATGGCTACACCTTC
.	TRBV5-1	TRBD1	TRBJ2-2	CASSSGQGGAGELFF	TGCGCCAGCAGCTCGGGACAGGGAGGCGCCGGGGAGCTGTTTTTT
.	TRBV10-3	TRBD1	TRBJ1-3	CASSGTDSGNTIYF	TGTGCCAGCTCCGGGACAGACTCTGGAAACACCATATATTTT
few	TRBV27	TRBD1	TRBJ1-4	CASSYAGTGETTNEKLFF	TGTGCCAGCAGTTACGCCGGGACAGGGGAAACAACTAATGAAAAACTGTTTTTT
.	TRBV5-4	.	TRBJ1-2	CASSPPTTGGNGYTF	TGTGCCAGCAGCCCCCCGACGACAGGTGGCAATGGCTACACCTTC
.	TRBV13	.	TRBJ1-3	CASSLAPAQGGNTIYF	TGTGCCAGCAGCTTAGCCCCGGCACAGGGAGGAAACACCATATATTTT
.	TRBV5-1	.	TRBJ2-2	CASSRGEVMNTGELFF	TGCGCCAGCAGCCGCGGCGAGGTAATGAACACCGGGGAGCTGTTTTTT
.	TRBV3-1/TRBV3-2	.	TRBJ1-1	CASSPRGVSGDLNTEAFF	TGTGCCAGCAGCCCCCGAGGCGTTTCAGGGGATTTGAACACTGAAGCTTTCTTT
.	TRBV5-1	TRBD1	TRBJ1-1	CASSMGLTSLRGTEAFF	TGCGCCAGCAGCATGGGACTGACAAGCCTCAGGGGGACTGAAGCTTTCTTT
.	TRBV2	.	TRBJ1-2	CASQKTSPNYGYTF	TGTGCCAGCCAGAAAACGTCCCCCAACTATGGCTACACCTTC
.	TRBV10-1	TRBD2	TRBJ2-2	CASSTTSGRGTGELFF	TGCGCCAGCAGCACAACTAGCGGGAGGGGAACCGGGGAGCTGTTTTTT
.	TRBV5-1	.	TRBJ1-5	CASSQSGAVDQPQHF	TGCGCCAGCAGCCAGAGTGGGGCGGTGGATCAGCCCCAGCATTTT
.	TRBV9	.	TRBJ2-6	CASSGQVISGANVLTF	TGTGCCAGCAGCGGACAAGTAATATCTGGGGCCAACGTCCTGACTTTC
.	TRBV5-1	.	TRBJ1-1	CASSSSSGGTEAFF	TGCGCCAGCAGCTCCAGTTCGGGGGGCACTGAAGCTTTCTTT
.	TRBV6-5	TRBD1	TRBJ1-1	CASSYALLTGGTEAFF	TGTGCCAGCAGTTATGCCCTCTTGACAGGGGGCACTGAAGCTTTCTTT
.	TRBV18	TRBD2	TRBJ2-1	CASSGYSTSGKVNEQFF	TGTGCCAGCTCAGGGTATTCGACTAGCGGGAAGGTCAATGAGCAGTTCTTC
.	TRBV12-3/TRBV12-4	.	TRBJ1-6	CASSLGRGRPLHF	TGTGCCAGCAGTTTAGGAAGAGGGAGACCCCTCCACTTT
.	TRBV2	.	TRBJ1-4	CASRQWEKLFF	TGTGCCAGTCGTCAGTGGGAAAAACTGTTTTTT
.	TRBV24-1	TRBD2	TRBJ2-1	CATSDLLAGTINEQFF	TGTGCCACCAGTGACCTCCTAGCGGGGACGATCAATGAGCAGTTCTTC
.	TRBV28	.	TRBJ1-3	CASTSSGNTIYF	TGTGCCAGCACCAGCTCTGGAAACACCATATATTTT
once	TRBV15	TRBD1	TRBJ1-2	CATSRDGTVNYGYTF	TGTGCCACCAGCAGAGATGGGACAGTAAACTATGGCTACACCTTC
once	TRBV5-1	TRBD2	TRBJ2-3	CASVSGGGTSRRVDAQYF	TGCGCCAGCGTTAGCGGGGGGGGTACTTCTCGTAGGGTGGACGCGCAGTATTTT
.	TRBV3-1/TRBV3-2	.	TRBJ2-1	CASSQGPLAGEQFF	TGTGCCAGCAGCCAAGGCCCTCTGGCAGGTGAGCAGTTCTTC
.	TRBV2	TRBD1	TRBJ1-4	CASRDREGWEKLFF	TGTGCCAGCAGGGACAGGGAGGGTTGGGAAAAACTGTTTTTT
.	TRBV18	.	TRBJ2-7	CASSPPGLTYEQYF	TGTGCCAGCTCACCACCCGGTCTAACCTACGAGCAGTACTTC
.	TRBV24-1	.	TRBJ1-5	CATSDPGVGSNQPQHF	TGTGCCACCAGTGATCCAGGGGTAGGGAGCAATCAGCCCCAGCATTTT
.	TRBV25-1	TRBD1	TRBJ2-7	CASSAGTGPYEQYF	TGTGCCAGCAGCGCGGGGACAGGGCCCTACGAGCAGTACTTC
.	TRBV19	TRBD1	TRBJ2-5	CASSIEGIRDRRQETQYF	TGTGCCAGTAGTATAGAGGGGATCCGGGACAGAAGACAAGAGACCCAGTACTTC
.	TRBV15	.	TRBJ2-5	CATSSRYGEQETQYF	TGTGCCACCAGCAGCCGTTACGGAGAACAAGAGACCCAGTACTTC
.	TRBV5-1	.	TRBJ2-5	CASSLAGRPPETQYF	TGCGCCAGCAGCTTGGCTGGCAGGCCCCCCGAGACCCAGTACTTC
.	TRBV9	.	TRBJ1-1	CASSVEASPNTEAFF	TGTGCCAGCAGCGTAGAAGCGTCCCCGAACACTGAAGCTTTCTTT
.	TRBV28	TRBD1	TRBJ2-1	CATRGLTYNEQFF	TGTGCCACGAGGGGGCTTACCTACAATGAGCAGTTCTTC
.	TRBV28	TRBD2	TRBJ2-5	CASSGDYSQGETQYF	TGTGCCAGCAGTGGGGACTATTCCCAGGGAGAGACCCAGTACTTC
.	TRBV5-6	TRBD2	TRBJ2-7	CASSSGTIGVVQYF	TGTGCCAGCAGCAGCGGGACTATCGGAGTCGTGCAGTACTTC
.	TRBV5-1	TRBD2	TRBJ2-5	CASSSTSGGGSRGTQYF	TGCGCCAGCAGCTCCACTAGCGGGGGGGGAAGTCGTGGGACCCAGTACTTC
.	TRBV15	.	TRBJ1-3	CATSRGSSGNTIYF	TGTGCCACCAGCAGAGGTAGCTCTGGAAACACCATATATTTT
.	TRBV25-1	TRBD2	TRBJ2-1	CASSAGGSGNYNEQFF	TGTGCCAGCAGTGCTGGCGGGAGTGGGAACTACAATGAGCAGTTCTTC
few	TRBV7-2	TRBD1	TRBJ1-2	CASSRDSINYGYTF	TGTGCCAGCAGTCGGGACAGTATTAACTATGGCTACACCTTC
.	TRBV4-1	.	TRBJ2-2	CASSRRLDRPFGELFF	TGCGCCAGCAGCCGTCGGTTGGACAGACCCTTCGGGGAGCTGTTTTTT